These 11 T cell receptor beta chains were all obtained from the same sample, sequenced in a study of shared clonotypes between healthy human individuals. Clones were sequenced by immunoSEQ multiplex PCR, and TCRdb holds only the in-frame ones, with some missing. Of around 340,000 clones in the sample, about 73% were seen once. The sequencing input was memory CD4+ T cells sorted from blood. This sample's subset: CD45RA-negative fraction. Receptor source: a young man in good health.

This clone was seen only a few times. At the DNA level, this CDR3 is encoded by other sequences in the same sample as well. The chain uses TRBV29-1 and TRBJ2-2; 7 bases agree with TRBD1. The CDR3 spans 13 residues. CDR1 and CDR2 from the germline V gene are SQVTM and ANQGSEA. The trim removed 6 bases at V and 7 bases at J, leaving 8 bases unmatched. This CDR3 is CSVATGQGGELFF. The DNA of the CDR3 is TGCAGCGTAGCGACAGGGCAGGGCGGGGAGCTGTTTTTT.

The chain has TRBV7-9 and TRBJ2-3; D remains ambiguous. Germline V gene lookup returns CDR1 SEHNR and CDR2 FQNEAQ (reference sequence). CDR3 length: 14 amino acids. The germline V and J ends were trimmed by 3 bases and 3 bases, with 10 bases remaining between them. DNA of the CDR3: TGTGCCAGCAGCTTCGATACCTCGACAGATACGCAGTATTTT. Translation: CASSFDTSTDTQYF.

This clone has only one observation. CDR3 protein: CASSPTGIGELFF. CDR3 DNA sequence: TGTGCCAGCAGCCCGACAGGGATCGGGGAGCTGTTTTTT. The V and J genes are TRBV5-6 and TRBJ2-2; 7 nucleotides align to TRBD1. V was clipped by 4 bases and J by 7 bases; unmatched bases: 4. The germline gives CDR1 SGHDT, CDR2 YYEEEE. This CDR3 has 13 residues. The full variable domain, rest sourced from reference TRBV5-6 and TRBJ2-2, is DAGVTQSPTHLIKTRGQQVTLRCSPKSGHDTVSWYQQALGQGPQFIFQYYEEEERQRGNFPDRFSGHQFPNYSSELNVNALLLGDSALYLCASSPTGIGELFFGEGSRLTVL.

This chain uses TRBV27 with TRBJ2-2; possible D gene TRBD1, 6 bases. The CDR3 is 14 amino acids. Per the germline V gene, CDR1 is MNHEY and CDR2 is SMNVEV (reference sequence). The ends were cut back, 6 bases at V and 5 bases at J, with 13 bases in the middle. CDR3 in DNA: TGTGCCAGCAGGACGGACAGTTCAACCGGGGAGCTGTTTTTT. It is translated as CASRTDSSTGELFF.

V is TRBV19 and J is TRBJ2-1; 8 nucleotides line up with TRBD1. The CDR3 loop spans 15 amino acids. CDR1 and CDR2 from the germline V gene are LNHDA and SQIVND (reference sequence). Trimming took 6 bases from V and 0 from J; bases not matched to a gene: 4. CDR3 nucleotides: TGTGCCAGTAGCCCAACAGGGGGCTCCTACAATGAGCAGTTCTTC. As protein: CASSPTGGSYNEQFF.

V usage is TRBV7-8 and J usage is TRBJ2-2; 11 bases match TRBD1. With 5 bases clipped from V and 4 bases from J, the junction kept 15 bases outside the gene matches. This CDR3 is 19 amino acids long. CDR1 is SGHVS, CDR2 FQNEAQ, per germline. This CDR3 reads CASSLPLVPGTGGTGELFF. The CDR3 DNA reads as TGTGCCAGCAGCCTCCCGCTGGTTCCCGGGACAGGGGGCACCGGGGAGCTGTTTTTT.

The genes are TRBV14 and TRBJ2-7, with 7 bases lining up with TRBD2. The germline CDR1 and CDR2 sequences are SGHDN and FVKESK. The CDR3 runs to 12 residues. Trimming took 3 bases from V and 6 from J; bases not matched to a gene: 2. The CDR3 DNA sequence: TGTGCCAGCAGCCACGGCGGGGGCGAGCAGTACTTC. This encodes CASSHGGGEQYF.

J is TRBJ2-7 and V is TRBV28; D is undetermined. From germline, CDR1 is MDHEN and CDR2 SYDVKM. The CDR3 covers 12 residues. The V end lost 5 bases, the J end lost 7 bases, and 12 bases lay between the germline ends. CDR3 residues: CASSPRSAEQYF. The CDR3 DNA is TGTGCCAGCAGTCCCCGCTCTGCGGAGCAGTACTTC. The variable domain in full, completed from reference TRBV28 and TRBJ2-7, reads DVKVTQSSRYLVKRTGEKVFLECVQDMDHENMFWYRQDPGLGLRLIYFSYDVKMKEKGDIPEGYSVSREKKERFSLILESASTNQTSMYLCASSPRSAEQYFGPGTRLTVT.

The V and J genes are TRBV5-1 and TRBJ2-5; 12 bases match TRBD2. This CDR3 spans 15 amino acids. Germline loops: CDR1 SGHRS, CDR2 YFSETQ. V shed 3 bases, J shed 5 bases, and the junction held 5 bases outside the gene matches. CDR3 protein: CASSYTTSGSETQYF. The DNA for the CDR3 is TGCGCCAGCAGCTACACGACTAGCGGGAGTGAGACCCAGTACTTC.

The J gene is TRBJ2-5, the V gene TRBV9; D possibly corresponds to TRBD2 (6 bases). From germline, CDR1 is SGDLS and CDR2 YYNGEE. The CDR3 length is 16 residues. V lost 0 bases, J lost 4 bases, and 16 bases lay in between. The CDR3 reads CASSVESGAVVETQYF. The CDR3 DNA sequence: TGTGCCAGCAGCGTAGAGTCGGGAGCTGTTGTAGAGACCCAGTACTTC.

Notes on this clone: A much larger clonotype is one base distant, so this may be a read error. V usage is TRBV6-5 and J usage is TRBJ2-7; 11 bases line up with TRBD1. CDR3 length: 14 residues. Germline CDR1 is MNHEY and CDR2 is SVGAGI. CDR3: CTSSTGTGGYEQYF. The DNA for the CDR3 is TGTACCAGCAGTACCGGGACAGGGGGCTACGAGCAGTACTTC.